This T cell receptor beta chain was sequenced in a study of CD8+CD57+ T cells in acquired aplastic anemia. As for the study in general: The sorted CD4+ and CD8+ cells yielded an average roughly 3 ug of DNA. As sequenced from healthy donors, CD4+ cells averaged roughly 10 million reads. Findings of the study overall: Statistical testing detected no significant gap in CD8+ Simpson's diversity between patients and controls. Patients and controls shared over 25 CD8+ CDR3 sequences, which appeared highly expressed in patients and within their immunodominant clones.

Genomic DNA templated the TCR beta VDJ and CDR3 profiling. TCRdb re-analysed the reads in MiXCR, keeping a single row per CDR3 protein. The sample carries about 130,000 distinct CDR3 sequences, about half recorded once. Only a few counts were recorded for this clonotype. The target antigen is unknown. Per germline, CDR1 SGHTA and CDR2 FQGNSA. Deletions cut 0 bases from V and 6 bases from J, with 6 bases between. The CDR3 length is 14 residues. The receptor comes from a human donor in good health, serving as a control. This sequence joins TRBV7-2 and TRBJ1-6, with unresolved D. The specimen sequenced was sorted CD4+, CD8+, or CD8+CD57+ T cells (not recorded which) from PBMCs. The CDR3 DNA reads as TGTGCCAGCAGCTTAGCGGTAATTAATTCACCCCTCCACTTT. It yields the protein CASSLAVINSPLHF.